This T cell receptor beta chain comes out of a study of CD8 T cells in ankylosing spondylitis. This clonotype was detected only a few times. What it binds is not known. Whole-study results and caveats: Relatively scarce in peripheral blood, disease-linked clones were CD8+. Disease-linked clones reportedly showed significant enrichment in matched ankylosing spondylitis synovial fluid. One TCR beta motif, made up of several highly homologous variants, appeared characteristic of ankylosing spondylitis blood.

Molecular-barcoded quantitative 5'-RACE produced these TCR beta libraries. MiXCR, applied by TCRdb to the 5' RACE reads, yields one record per CDR3 protein. The sample gives roughly 670,000 distinct CDR3 sequences, around a fifth of which show up once; approximately 18% is in the top ten. CDR1 is SGHRS and CDR2 is YFSETQ in the germline V gene. The CDR3 runs 14 residues. The V gene lost 10 bases and the J gene lost 1 base, with 17 bases spanning the gap. Sequencing was carried out using blood, either unsorted or a sorted T cell fraction (not recorded which). This sequence joins TRBV5-1 and TRBJ1-1; unclear D gene. The source of this sequence is a male donor with ankylosing spondylitis. The CDR3: CASRTFYGNTEAFF. In DNA form, the CDR3 reads TGCGCCTCTAGAACCTTCTATGGGAACACTGAAGCTTTCTTT.